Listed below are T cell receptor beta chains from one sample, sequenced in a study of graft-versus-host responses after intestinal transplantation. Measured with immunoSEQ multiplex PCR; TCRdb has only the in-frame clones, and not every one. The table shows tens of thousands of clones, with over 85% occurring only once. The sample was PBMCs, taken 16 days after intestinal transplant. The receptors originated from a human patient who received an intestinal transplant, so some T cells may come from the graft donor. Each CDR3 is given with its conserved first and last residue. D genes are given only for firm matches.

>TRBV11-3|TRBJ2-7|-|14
TGTGCCAGCAGCTTAGATCTAAACAGGCTCGAGCAGTACTTC
CASSLDLNRLEQYF
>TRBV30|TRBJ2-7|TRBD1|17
TGTGCCTGGAGTGTACGAGGGGGGATGACAGGGGGCTACGAGCAGTACTTC
CAWSVRGGMTGGYEQYF
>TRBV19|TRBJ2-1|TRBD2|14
TGTGCCAGTAGTATAGGGACTAGCAGCAATGAGCAGTTCTTC
CASSIGTSSNEQFF
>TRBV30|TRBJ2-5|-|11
TGTGCCTGGACCAGTAGGGAGACCCAGTACTTC
CAWTSRETQYF
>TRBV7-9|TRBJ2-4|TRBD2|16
TGTGCCAGCAGCCCTGGGGGGGGTTTAGCCAAAAACATTCAGTACTTC
CASSPGGGLAKNIQYF
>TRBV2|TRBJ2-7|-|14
TGTGCCAGCACCCCGGGGGACGGCTCCTACGAGCAGTACTTC
CASTPGDGSYEQYF
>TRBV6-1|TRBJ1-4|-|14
TGTGCCAGCTCTGGGGGGGCGACATATGAAAAACTGTTTTTT
CASSGGATYEKLFF
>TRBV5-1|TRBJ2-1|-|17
TGCGCCAGCAGCTTGGATCTAGAGTATAGCAACGATGATGAGCAGTTCTTC
CASSLDLEYSNDDEQFF
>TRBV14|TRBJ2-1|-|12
TGTGCCAGCAGCCAGGGATACAATGAGCAGTTCTTC
CASSQGYNEQFF
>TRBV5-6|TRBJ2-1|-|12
TGTGCCAGCAGCTTTTATTACAATGAGCAGTTCTTC
CASSFYYNEQFF
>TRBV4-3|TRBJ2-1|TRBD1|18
TGCGCCAGCAGCCAAGACAGTATGGGACAGGGGGCCTACAATGAGCAGTTCTTC
CASSQDSMGQGAYNEQFF
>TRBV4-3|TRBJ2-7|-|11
TGCGCCAGCAGCCCCTCCTACGAGCAGTACTTC
CASSPSYEQYF
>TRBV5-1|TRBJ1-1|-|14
TGCGCCAGCAGCTTGGCCCGACCTAACACTGAAGCTTTCTTT
CASSLARPNTEAFF
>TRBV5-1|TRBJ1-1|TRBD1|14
TGCGCCAGCACGCTGACAGGGGTGGGCACTGAAGCTTTCTTT
CASTLTGVGTEAFF
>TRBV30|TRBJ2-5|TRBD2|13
TGTGCCGAGGGGCGGGAGGGCCGTGAGACCCAGTACTTC
CAEGREGRETQYF
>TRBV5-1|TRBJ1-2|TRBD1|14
TGCGCCAGCAGCAGCCTGGGACAGGGGGATGGCTACACCTTC
CASSSLGQGDGYTF
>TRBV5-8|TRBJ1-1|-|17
TGTGCCAGCAGCTATCGCCCATCGGGCCGAGAGAACACTGAAGCTTTCTTT
CASSYRPSGRENTEAFF
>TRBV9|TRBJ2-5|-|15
TGTGCCAGCAGCTCCGGGGGTGGGTTGTGGGAGACCCAGTACTTC
CASSSGGGLWETQYF